The 12 T cell receptor beta chains below come from one sample, sequenced in a study of T cells in Graves' hyperthyroidism and ophthalmopathy. Using RNA transcripts as the source, TCR beta CDR3 regions were amplified. The TCR CDR3 first-round RT-PCR relied on the HTBI primer set. TCRdb independently ran MiXCR on the multiplex PCR reads; one entry per CDR3 protein. Seen here are roughly 580,000 distinct CDR3 sequences, roughly 14% observed once, and the top ten hold more than 4.5%. Sequenced: blood. These receptors were taken from a woman between 25 and 40 years old with Graves' hyperthyroidism that later progressed to Graves' ophthalmopathy.

In this sample, this clonotype turned up many times. J is TRBJ2-1 and V is TRBV7-2; D remains unclear. Per the germline V gene, CDR1 is SGHTA and CDR2 is FQGNSA. The V gene lost 5 bases and the J gene lost 8 bases, with 13 bases spanning the gap. The CDR3 runs to 13 residues. Written as DNA, the CDR3 is TGTGCCAGCAGCCCACCGAGCAGCTATGAGCAGTTCTTC. It encodes CASSPPSSYEQFF.

Remarks on this clonotype: A much larger clonotype is one base distant, so this may be a read error. The chain employs TRBV24-1 and TRBJ1-5; 7 positions agree with TRBD1. The CDR3 is made up of 13 amino acids. Germline CDR1 reads KGHDR; CDR2 reads SFDVKD. CDR3 DNA: TGTGCCGCCAGTGAAACAGGGGTAAGGCCCCAGCATTTT. Translating gives CAASETGVRPQHF.

This clonotype was recorded at least ten times. The chain has TRBV2 and TRBJ2-1; 10 bases line up with TRBD1. J lost 5 bases, V lost 6 bases, and 10 bases had no gene match. This CDR3 has 16 residues. The germline V gene encodes CDR1 SNHLY and CDR2 FYNNEI. CDR3 sequence: CASRVGTGDNDNEQFF. CDR3 nucleotide sequence: TGTGCCAGCAGGGTCGGGACAGGGGATAACGACAATGAGCAGTTCTTC.

The chain employs TRBV2 and TRBJ1-1, with D tentatively TRBD1 (5 bases). The V and J ends lost 11 bases and 8 bases respectively, with 12 bases between them. CDR1 SNHLY and CDR2 FYNNEI come from the germline V gene. The CDR3 has 10 residues. The CDR3 coding sequence is TGTGCCCAAGGAGCAGGGGAAGCTTTCTTT. Translation: CAQGAGEAFF. Supplemented by reference TRBV2 and TRBJ1-1, the full variable domain reads EPEVTQTPSHQVTQMGQEVILRCVPISNHLYFYWYRQILGQKVEFLVSFYNNEISEKSEIFDDQFSVERPDGSNFTLKIRSTKLEDSAMYFCAQGAGEAFFGQGTRLTVV.

This clonotype was seen repeatedly, ten times or more. V is TRBV28 and J is TRBJ2-7; D tentatively fits TRBD1 or TRBD2 (5 bases each). The germline gives CDR1 MDHEN, CDR2 SYDVKM. V was cut by 7 bases and J by 4 bases, with 14 bases left in between. The CDR3 runs 13 residues. In DNA form, the CDR3 reads TGTGCCAGCACCTCCGGGACGGGATACGAGCAGTACTTC. Protein sequence: CASTSGTGYEQYF.

The chain couples TRBV4-1 to TRBJ1-1; perhaps TRBD1 as D (5 bases). Deletions cut 3 bases from V and 4 bases from J, with 18 bases between. CDR1 and CDR2 from the germline V gene are MGHRA and YSYEKL. This CDR3 is built from 16 residues. The CDR3 region is CASSQATWGGGTEAFF. Written as DNA, the CDR3 is TGCGCCAGCAGCCAGGCCACTTGGGGGGGGGGCACTGAAGCTTTCTTT.

Note on this clonotype: A junction boundary mismatches the germline segment, possibly from a read error. This chain joins TRBV30 and TRBJ1-2; D remains unclear. There are 14 residues in the CDR3. CDR1 is GTSNPN, CDR2 SVGIG, per germline (reference sequence). The CDR3 protein is CAWSVRVPYYGYAF. Written as DNA, the CDR3 is TGTGCCTGGAGTGTTCGGGTCCCTTACTATGGCTACGCCTTC.

This clonotype has at least ten counts. V gene TRBV7-9 combines with J gene TRBJ2-7; no reliable D call. From germline, CDR1 is SEHNR and CDR2 FQNEAQ (reference sequence). Trimming removed 2 bases from V and 2 bases from J, with 7 bases in between. The CDR3 is 13 amino acids. The CDR3 nucleotides read TGTGCCAGCAGCTTACTAAGTCCCTACGAGCAGTACTTC. Protein product: CASSLLSPYEQYF.

The sample holds many counts of this clonotype. The V call is TRBV30, the J call TRBJ1-6, with 8 bases that match TRBD1. The V gene's germline CDR1 is GTSNPN and CDR2 SVGIG (reference sequence). The CDR3 contains 13 residues. V shed 7 bases and J 10 bases; nucleotides not matched to a gene: 9. CDR3 loop: CASRQGRQSPLHF. DNA for the CDR3: TGTGCCTCCCGACAGGGGAGACAATCACCCCTCCACTTT.

This clonotype showed up many times. This rearrangement joins TRBV9 to TRBJ2-1; 12 positions agree with TRBD2. The CDR3 runs to 15 residues. CDR1 is SGDLS and CDR2 is YYNGEE in the germline V gene. Trimming removed 2 bases from V and 7 bases from J; junction bases left unmatched: 4. DNA of the CDR3: TGTGCCAGCAGCGTGACTAGCGGGAGTCTTAATGAGCAGTTCTTC. It is translated as CASSVTSGSLNEQFF.

The gene calls are TRBV7-9 and TRBJ1-4; 10 bases fit TRBD1. This CDR3 has 16 residues. Losses at the gene ends were 1 base for V and 4 bases for J; bases not matched to a gene: 3. CDR1 and CDR2 from the germline V gene are SEHNR and FQNEAQ (reference sequence). CDR3 DNA sequence: TGTGCCAGCAGCTTAGGAGACAGGGGGCGTAATGAAAAACTGTTTTTT. Residues: CASSLGDRGRNEKLFF.

The chain employs TRBV4-1 and TRBJ2-7, with D unclear. This CDR3 region has 14 residues. V lost 1 base and J 6 bases, leaving 13 bases between the germline ends. Germline CDR1 reads MGHRA; CDR2 reads YSYEKL. The CDR3 bases are TGCGCCAGCAGCCAAGTTCCTGAATGGACCGAGCAGTACTTC. It encodes CASSQVPEWTEQYF.